These 30 T cell receptor beta chains were sequenced from one sample in a study of radiation and T cells in renal cell carcinoma. The protocol was immunoSEQ multiplex PCR, while the TCRdb copy is restricted to in-frame clones and leaves out a portion. Of approximately 140,000 clones listed, around 89% are singletons. This sample's time point: baseline pretreatment blood. As for treatment: 15 Gy SBRT to primary tumor, nephrectomy 4 weeks later. The sequencing here drew on blood, taken from a patient whose treatment included radiotherapy and nephrectomy. These receptors all come from a woman between 65 and 79 years old with renal cell carcinoma.

This clone was observed once. The chain employs TRBV13 and TRBJ1-1; 10 nucleotides agree with TRBD1. Trimming took 7 bases from V and 5 from J; bases not matched to a gene: 10. The CDR3 totals 15 residues. Germline V gene sequence: CDR1 PRHDT, CDR2 FYEKMQ (reference sequence). The CDR3 loop reads CASNQGGTGATEAFF. For the CDR3, the DNA is TGTGCCAGCAATCAAGGAGGGACAGGGGCAACTGAAGCTTTCTTT.

This clone has only a few counts. CDR3 residues: CASSQGTGFYEQYF. The DNA for the CDR3 is TGCGCCAGCAGCCAAGGTACAGGGTTTTACGAGCAGTACTTC. The rearrangement uses TRBV4-3 and TRBJ2-7; the D gene is possibly TRBD1 (6 bases). Germline V gene data show CDR1 as LGHNA and CDR2 as YSLEER. The CDR3 length is 14 residues. Deletions cut 1 base from V and 4 bases from J, with 11 bases between.

This clone has a single count. The chain links TRBV2 to TRBJ1-4; 9 bases align to TRBD1. J lost 4 bases, V lost 4 bases, and 4 bases had no gene match. The CDR3 length is 15 residues. Germline values: CDR1 SNHLY, CDR2 FYNNEI. CDR3 protein: CASSGDRANNEKLFF. The CDR3 DNA reads TGTGCCAGCAGTGGGGACAGGGCCAATAATGAAAAACTGTTTTTT.

The genes are TRBV19 and TRBJ2-1; 8 nucleotides line up with TRBD1. CDR3 length: 15 amino acids. Germline CDR1 reads LNHDA; CDR2 reads SQIVND (reference sequence). J gave up 5 bases and V 4 bases, and 7 bases lay outside the gene matches. The CDR3 DNA is TGTGCCAGTAGTAATTGGGCAGGGGGCCACAATGAGCAGTTCTTC. It translates to CASSNWAGGHNEQFF.

This clone has only a few counts. The CDR3 nucleotides read TGTGCCCGTTCACAGAGCTCTGGAAACACCATATATTTT. The encoded protein is CARSQSSGNTIYF. The chain has TRBV30 and TRBJ1-3; D unresolved. The germline V gene encodes CDR1 GTSNPN and CDR2 SVGIG (reference sequence). Trimming removed 8 bases at V and 0 bases at J, with 11 bases between. The CDR3 is 13 amino acids.

V gene TRBV4-3 combines with J gene TRBJ2-7; no definite D call. The CDR3 runs to 12 residues. Germline V gene lookup returns CDR1 LGHNA and CDR2 YSLEER. Trimming shortened V by 3 bases and J by 3 bases, and 6 bases separated the two germline ends. For the CDR3, the DNA is TGCGCCAGCAGCCAGCCGATCTACGAGCAGTACTTC. Translated: CASSQPIYEQYF.

The rearrangement joins TRBV15 to TRBJ1-5, with 10 bases aligning to TRBD1. V dropped 5 bases and J dropped 11; count of bases not matched to a gene: 9. The germline gives CDR1 LNHNV, CDR2 YYDKDF (reference sequence). The CDR3 is 14 amino acids. CDR3 loop: CATSVDRGLMAQHF. CDR3 nucleotide sequence: TGTGCCACCAGCGTGGACAGGGGGTTAATGGCCCAGCATTTT.

This chain connects TRBV7-2 to TRBJ2-7, with no clear D. V lost 3 bases and J 1 base, leaving 10 bases between the germline ends. CDR3 size: 14 residues. The germline gives CDR1 SGHTA, CDR2 FQGNSA. The CDR3 sequence is CASSFSGKSYEQYF. CDR3 in DNA: TGTGCCAGCAGCTTCTCTGGGAAATCCTACGAGCAGTACTTC.

This clone showed up just once. DNA for the CDR3: TGTGCCAGCAGCTTAGCGAGCGGGGGGGTTAAGTCCTACAATGAGCAGTTCTTC. It translates to CASSLASGGVKSYNEQFF. This chain links TRBV7-2 with TRBJ2-1, with TRBD2 matching 10 bases. V trimming: 0 bases; J trimming: 1 base; junction bases outside the gene matches: 6. Germline CDR1 reads SGHTA; CDR2 reads FQGNSA. This CDR3 has 18 residues.

This clone has just a few counts. The gene calls are TRBV18 and TRBJ1-1; possible D gene TRBD1, 6 bases. CDR1 and CDR2 (germline): KGHSH, LQKENI. This CDR3 region has 14 residues. V was pared by 9 bases and J by 0 bases, with 14 bases between. CDR3 region: CASSNRAVNTEAFF. The CDR3, as DNA: TGTGCCAGTTCCAACAGGGCCGTGAACACTGAAGCTTTCTTT.

This clone came up once. J is TRBJ1-3 and V is TRBV5-5, with a weak D call TRBD1 (5 bases). This CDR3 contains 15 residues. Between the trimmed V and J ends, which lost 3 bases and 0 bases, there was a span of 10 bases. Germline assignment: CDR1 SGHKS and CDR2 YYEKEE (reference sequence). CDR3 residues: CASSSGLDSGNTIYF. The CDR3 coding sequence is TGTGCCAGCAGCTCGGGACTGGACTCTGGAAACACCATATATTTT.

The chain carries TRBV5-1 and TRBJ1-2; D is uncertain. In germline, CDR1 is SGHRS, CDR2 YFSETQ. V was shortened by 1 base and J by 2 bases, with 12 bases between the two germline ends. The CDR3 is made up of 15 amino acids. The CDR3 nucleotides read TGCGCCAGCAGCTTGCAGCCGGGGAGGAACTATGGCTACACCTTC. The encoded protein is CASSLQPGRNYGYTF.

V gene TRBV7-3 combines with J gene TRBJ2-5, with D maybe TRBD1 (6 bases). Germline V gene lookup returns CDR1 SGHTA and CDR2 FQGTGA. The V end lost 4 bases, the J end lost 6 bases, and 12 bases lay between the germline ends. CDR3 length: 13 amino acids. Here the CDR3 reads CASSSRGGQTQYF. The CDR3 bases are TGTGCCAGCAGCTCCAGGGGTGGACAGACCCAGTACTTC.

The chain carries TRBV5-1 and TRBJ2-5; 9 nucleotides align to TRBD2. The ends lost 2 bases at V and 2 bases at J; junction bases unmatched: 4. The germline gives CDR1 SGHRS, CDR2 YFSETQ. The CDR3 has 15 amino acids. The CDR3 is CASSFLAGPQETQYF. CDR3 nucleotides: TGCGCCAGCAGCTTCCTAGCGGGACCACAAGAGACCCAGTACTTC.

The V gene is TRBV11-3, the J gene TRBJ2-7; tentative D call: TRBD2 (5 bases). CDR3 length: 14 residues. V was clipped by 8 bases and J by 1 base, with 15 bases between them. Germline V gene data show CDR1 as SGHNT and CDR2 as YENEEA. CDR3: CASLKDPGSYEQYF. The CDR3, as DNA: TGTGCCAGCCTCAAAGATCCGGGGTCCTACGAGCAGTACTTC.

V gene TRBV5-1 combines with J gene TRBJ1-4; D call uncertain. The germline V gene has CDR1 SGHRS and CDR2 YFSETQ. The CDR3 is made up of 15 amino acids. V gave up 0 bases and J gave up 0 bases, with 6 bases separating them. CDR3 coding DNA: TGCGCCAGCAGCTTGGTTCGTGCAACTAATGAAAAACTGTTTTTT. Encoded protein: CASSLVRATNEKLFF.

The chain links TRBV4-1 to TRBJ2-1; D unclear. The germline V gene has CDR1 MGHRA and CDR2 YSYEKL. CDR3 length: 17 amino acids. V was pared by 0 bases and J by 7 bases, with 19 bases between. CDR3 sequence (DNA): TGCGCCAGCAGCCAAGATTTCGGAGTTAATGGGGTTAATGAGCAGTTCTTC. It translates to CASSQDFGVNGVNEQFF.

This clone was observed a handful of times. The chain recombines TRBV21-1 with TRBJ1-6; the D call in the table, TRBD1, was not verified against the DNA. TRBV21-1 counts as a pseudogene. The CDR3 covers 15 residues. CDR3 coding DNA: TGTGCCAGCAGCAAAGCCAGTCCCAAAAAATCACCCCTCCACTTT. It is translated as CASSKASPKKSPLHF.

CDR3 protein: CASSGLAGVGETQYF. The DNA of the CDR3 is TGTGCCAGCAGTGGACTAGCGGGGGTCGGGGAGACCCAGTACTTC. V usage is TRBV25-1 and J usage is TRBJ2-5; TRBD2 matches at 12 bases. The germline CDR1 and CDR2 sequences are MGHDK and SYGVNS. The junction had 5 bases not matched to a gene; V was cut back by 4 bases and J by 5 bases. The CDR3 runs to 15 residues.

V is TRBV28 and J is TRBJ1-2; 7 bases line up with TRBD1. The length of the CDR3 is 13 residues. The trim removed 4 bases at V and 7 bases at J, leaving 6 bases unmatched. The germline gives CDR1 MDHEN, CDR2 SYDVKM. CDR3 sequence (DNA): TGTGCCAGCAGTTCTCAGGGGGGGAGTGGCTACACCTTC. It specifies CASSSQGGSGYTF.

Turning to this clone: The junction shows a germline mismatch at one end, possibly a read error. V is TRBV7-7 and J is TRBJ1-4; D is ambiguous. The CDR3 covers 15 residues. Germline CDR1 and CDR2: SSHAT and FNYEAQ (reference sequence). The CDR3 region is CASRIETFCNEKLFF. CDR3 coding DNA: TGTGCTAGCAGAATAGAGACATTTTGCAATGAAAAACTGTTTTTT.

The chain is built from TRBV7-3 and TRBJ2-2, with 10 bases that match TRBD1. Germline-derived CDR1 and CDR2 are SGHTA and FQGTGA. The CDR3 has 17 amino acids. The trim removed 6 bases at V and 7 bases at J, leaving 14 bases unmatched. The CDR3 DNA reads as TGTGCCAGCAGGCCTGAGGGGACAGGGGTCGTGGGCGGGGAGCTGTTTTTT. Its translation: CASRPEGTGVVGGELFF.

The rearrangement uses TRBV6-1 and TRBJ1-3, with D uncertain. Germline CDR1 and CDR2: MNHNS and SASEGT. This CDR3 has 16 amino acids. The V gene lost 0 bases and the J gene lost 0 bases, with 9 bases spanning the gap. This chain's CDR3 is CASSEAPAGSGNTIYF. The CDR3, as DNA: TGTGCCAGCAGTGAAGCGCCAGCAGGCTCTGGAAACACCATATATTTT.

The J gene is TRBJ2-5, the V gene TRBV9, with 11 bases lining up with TRBD2. With V trimmed by 4 bases and J by 5 bases, 7 bases remained unmatched. This CDR3 has 15 residues. Germline loops: CDR1 SGDLS, CDR2 YYNGEE. The CDR3 here is CASSFSTSGVETQYF. In DNA, the CDR3 is TGTGCCAGCAGCTTTTCGACTAGCGGGGTTGAGACCCAGTACTTC.

The chain is built from TRBV7-2 and TRBJ2-7; a weak D match, TRBD1 (6 bases). This CDR3 region has 14 residues. V shed 1 base and J shed 5 bases, with 12 bases lying between them. From germline, CDR1 is SGHTA and CDR2 FQGNSA. This CDR3 is CASSLGGQTDEQYF. The CDR3 DNA reads as TGTGCCAGCAGCTTAGGTGGACAGACGGACGAGCAGTACTTC.

The chain employs TRBV7-9 and TRBJ1-1; 9 bases are shared with TRBD1. The germline gives CDR1 SEHNR, CDR2 FQNEAQ (reference sequence). This CDR3 spans 15 amino acids. V lost 3 bases to trimming and J lost 7 bases; unmatched junction nucleotides: 9. This CDR3 reads CASSFSGTGKNEAFF. The CDR3 DNA sequence: TGTGCCAGCAGCTTCTCCGGGACAGGGAAAAATGAAGCTTTCTTT.

This chain connects TRBV7-6 to TRBJ2-2, with D perhaps matching TRBD2 (5 bases). This CDR3 has 11 amino acids. V was pared by 5 bases and J by 11 bases, with 9 bases between. CDR1 and CDR2 (germline): SGHVS, FNYEAQ. CDR3 residues: CASSTPGELFF. Here the CDR3 DNA reads TGTGCCAGCAGCACCCCGGGAGAGCTGTTTTTT.

This rearrangement joins TRBV2 to TRBJ2-2; 7 bases agree with TRBD1. The germline CDR1 and CDR2 sequences are SNHLY and FYNNEI. This CDR3 is 12 amino acids long. V dropped 10 bases and J dropped 6; count of bases not matched to a gene: 5. The CDR3 here is CAIDREAGELFF. DNA of the CDR3: TGTGCCATTGACAGGGAAGCCGGGGAGCTGTTTTTT.

The chain couples TRBV7-2 to TRBJ2-7, with 8 bases identical to TRBD1. The germline V gene encodes CDR1 SGHTA and CDR2 FQGNSA. CDR3 length: 16 amino acids. The trim removed 0 bases at V and 3 bases at J, leaving 7 bases unmatched. CDR3 in amino acids: CASSLAGTGAYYEQYF. The CDR3 DNA reads TGTGCCAGCAGCTTAGCGGGGACAGGAGCCTACTACGAGCAGTACTTC. Filled out from reference TRBV7-2 and TRBJ2-7, the complete variable domain reads GAGVSQSPSNKVTEKGKDVELRCDPISGHTALYWYRQSLGQGLEFLIYFQGNSAPDKSGLPSDRFSAERTGGSVSTLTIQRTQQEDSAVYLCASSLAGTGAYYEQYFGPGTRLTVT.

The chain is built from TRBV19 and TRBJ1-3; 10 bases line up with TRBD1. The germline CDR1 and CDR2 sequences are LNHDA and SQIVND (reference sequence). The trim removed 7 bases at V and 4 bases at J, leaving 7 bases unmatched. This CDR3 spans 15 amino acids. CDR3: CASIPGQGRGNTIYF. In DNA, the CDR3 is TGTGCCAGTATCCCGGGACAGGGGCGAGGAAACACCATATATTTT.